This TCR beta chain was recovered during a study of blood T cell repertoires in COVID-19 (TCRdb year 2020). About the full investigation: Samples from collaborators originated in the United States, Italy and Spain and spanned both the acute and convalescent phases of COVID-19. The repertoires were released in a freely available public database intended as a resource for research on the immune response to SARS-CoV-2. HLA class I and class II types, where available, came from metadata supplied by the sample provider rather than from assay-based typing. The dataset comprised deeply sampled blood TCRbeta repertoires from subjects exposed to, actively infected with, or recovered from COVID-19. A de-identified subject ID, COVID-19 status, age in years and sex were almost always included in the sample metadata. Samples were obtained from the ongoing ImmuneRACE study (first 160 participants) and from roughly 1,300 subjects provided by 6 global collaborators. The prospective study material was composed of cDNA or gDNA derived from T cells, B-cell-depleted T cells, or PBMCs.

About this clone: There is no known antigen for this receptor. Base qualities are not at hand, and no much larger clone is one base apart.

The immunoSEQ Assay, a bias-controlled multiplex PCR, was used to amplify TCRbeta CDR3 regions from genomic DNA. For the original study's pipeline: The number of nucleated cells in each sample was estimated from the amplification of reference gene primers within the assay. Sequence reads were collapsed and filtered to measure the absolute abundance of every unique TCRbeta CDR3 rearrangement. For each sample, productive Simpson clonality was calculated as the square root of Simpson's diversity index over productive rearrangements. TCRdb limited this immuneACCESS table to in-frame rearrangements with V and J called. A share of clones is missing; checked studies link under half to unresolved V genes, and the rest is unexplained. Clonal size and the V and J genes are those of that table, whereas D and trimming came from the DNA. Within this sample are around 120,000 clones, with 88% of them counted one time only. Together, the top ten hold about 1% of the sample.

The research as a whole found: The quantity of clinical and demographic metadata differed by source and by participant and was supplied without curation.

Each collaborating institution followed its own protocols to collect whole blood in K2EDTA tubes. For TCRbeta analysis, collaborator samples were shipped as frozen whole blood, as isolated PBMCs, or as DNA extracted from either sample type. The sample comprised peripheral blood. The sequence derives from a woman aged 45-60 years with active or convalescent COVID-19.

The CDR3 loop reads CASSLSGGLYNEQFF. The DNA reads as follows: TGTGCCAGCAGCTTATCGGGAGGGTTGTACAATGAGCAGTTCTTC. Here the chain combines TRBV5-6 and TRBJ2-1, with TRBD2 matching 8 junction bases. For CDR1 and CDR2, the germline V gene lists SGHDT and YYEEEE. V lost 2 bases and J lost 4 bases, and the count of bases not matched to a germline gene is 5. The CDR3 has 15 amino acids, counting the end cysteine and phenylalanine. Only the CDR3 portion is preserved as DNA: 45 bases, with reading frame beginning at the first base.